Following are 13 T cell receptor beta chains from one sample sequenced in a study of CD8+ T cells in alopecia areata. cDNA serving as the sequencing template came from extracted, reverse transcribed RNA. Using immunoSEQ multiplex PCR, the repertoire was profiled, and TCRdb retains in-frame clones only, with some absent. The table has 110,000 to 150,000 clones, 58% seen once. Sample: CD4+ T cells sorted from blood, taken at week 0. The source is a human donor with alopecia areata.

In DNA form, the CDR3 reads TGCAGCGTTAAATTGGCCTATGGTGAAAAACTGTTTTTT. It is translated as CSVKLAYGEKLFF. The V gene is TRBV29-1, the J gene TRBJ1-4; D call uncertain. This CDR3 is built from 13 residues. The V end was cut by 5 bases, the J end by 7 bases, with 14 bases between. Germline-derived CDR1 and CDR2 are SQVTM and ANQGSEA. The variable domain in full, with the rest retrieved from reference TRBV29-1 and TRBJ1-4, is SAVISQKPSRDICQRGTSLTIQCQVDSQVTMMFWYRQQPGQSLTLIATANQGSEATYESGFVIDKFPISRPNLTFSTLTVSNMSPEDSSIYLCSVKLAYGEKLFFGSGTQLSVL.

The chain uses TRBV7-9 and TRBJ1-1, with a weak D call TRBD1 (5 bases). From germline, CDR1 is SEHNR and CDR2 FQNEAQ (reference sequence). With 4 bases removed from V and 1 base from J, the gap between germline ends came to 13 bases. The CDR3 spans 15 residues. The CDR3 nucleotides read TGTGCCAGCAGCTCCCCCTCTACAGGGAACACTGAAGCTTTCTTT. As protein: CASSSPSTGNTEAFF.

In this sample, this clone turned up a few times. J is TRBJ1-2 and V is TRBV10-3; D remains unclear. This CDR3 has 13 residues. Looked up from germline, CDR1 is ENHRY and CDR2 is SYGVKD. Trimming shortened V by 0 bases and J by 5 bases, and 7 bases separated the two germline ends. In nucleotides, the CDR3 is TGTGCCATCAGTGAGTCGAGACTGTATGGCTACACCTTC. This encodes CAISESRLYGYTF.

The CDR3: CASTPRGRVTDTQYF. Written as DNA, the CDR3 is TGTGCCAGCACCCCCCGCGGTAGGGTCACAGATACGCAGTATTTT. The V and J genes are TRBV6-5 and TRBJ2-3; the D is unclear. This CDR3 contains 15 residues. Trimming stripped 7 bases from V and 2 bases from J, with 16 bases between. Germline assignment: CDR1 MNHEY and CDR2 SVGAGI.

The table lists this clone with a count of one. The CDR3: CSVDRGSTDTQYF. The DNA for the CDR3 is TGCAGCGTTGATAGGGGGAGCACAGATACGCAGTATTTT. The chain carries TRBV29-1 and TRBJ2-3; tentative D call: TRBD1 (6 bases). Germline CDR1 and CDR2: SQVTM and ANQGSEA. The CDR3 totals 13 residues. V was cut by 3 bases and J by 0 bases, with 7 bases left in between.

This clone appeared a few times. The V call is TRBV7-2, the J call TRBJ2-5, with TRBD1 identical over 8 bases. CDR1 and CDR2 from the germline V gene are SGHTA and FQGNSA. Unmatched junction bases numbered 10, after V lost 1 base and J lost 9 bases. The CDR3 is made up of 15 amino acids. DNA of the CDR3: TGTGCCAGCAGCTTAGACGGGACAGGCTCTAGGGCCCAGTACTTC. It specifies CASSLDGTGSRAQYF.

This chain uses TRBV29-1 with TRBJ2-7; a weak D match, TRBD2 (5 bases). Germline CDR1 and CDR2: SQVTM and ANQGSEA. Trimming cost V 5 bases and J 3 bases, with 14 bases left between them. This CDR3 spans 13 amino acids. In DNA form, the CDR3 reads TGCAGCGTTCTACTAGGACGGAACTACGAGCAGTACTTC. Amino acids: CSVLLGRNYEQYF.

V gene TRBV30 combines with J gene TRBJ2-6; TRBD2 is a possible D gene (5 bases). The V and J ends lost 3 bases and 0 bases respectively, with 12 bases between them. Germline CDR1 is GTSNPN and CDR2 is SVGIG (reference sequence). The CDR3 runs to 16 residues. The CDR3 here is CAWSSARDSGANVLTF. CDR3 coding DNA: TGTGCCTGGAGCTCCGCCCGGGACTCTGGGGCCAACGTCCTGACTTTC.

This clone occurred a few times. The chain combines TRBV19 with TRBJ1-1; D is unclear. This CDR3 has 15 amino acids. V shed 6 bases and J shed 1 base, with 15 bases lying between them. Germline V CDR1 and CDR2: LNHDA, SQIVND (reference sequence). The CDR3 spells CASSSALLSNTEAFF. In nucleotides, the CDR3 is TGTGCCAGTAGCTCGGCGTTGTTGTCGAACACTGAAGCTTTCTTT.

The J gene is TRBJ1-2, the V gene TRBV5-1; no clear D. Germline CDR1 is SGHRS and CDR2 is YFSETQ. Trimming removed 1 base from V and 3 bases from J, with 19 bases in between. CDR3 length: 17 residues. CDR3 in amino acids: CASSLYNFQKRDYGYTF. CDR3 in DNA: TGCGCCAGCAGCTTGTATAACTTCCAGAAACGGGACTATGGCTACACCTTC.

V and J are TRBV7-2 and TRBJ2-1, with D possibly being TRBD1 or TRBD2 (5 bases each). V was shortened by 1 base and J by 13 bases, with 11 bases between the two germline ends. The CDR3 loop spans 12 amino acids. CDR1 and CDR2 (germline): SGHTA, FQGNSA. The CDR3 coding sequence is TGTGCCAGCAGCTTAGAACGGGACGGACAGTTCTTC. It translates to CASSLERDGQFF.

The V call is TRBV2, the J call TRBJ2-5, with D unresolved. The CDR3 covers 11 residues. Deletions cut 4 bases from V and 5 bases from J, with 5 bases between. The germline V gene encodes CDR1 SNHLY and CDR2 FYNNEI. As DNA, the CDR3 is TGTGCCAGCAGTGCATTCGAGACCCAGTACTTC. Encoded protein: CASSAFETQYF.

This chain connects TRBV6-5 to TRBJ1-4; D unclear. V dropped 7 bases and J dropped 0 bases, with 9 bases sitting between them. The CDR3 sequence is 14 residues long. Germline V gene data show CDR1 as MNHEY and CDR2 as SVGAGI. CDR3 residues: CASKGSATNEKLFF. The CDR3 DNA sequence: TGTGCCAGCAAAGGATCGGCAACTAATGAAAAACTGTTTTTT.